The clone carrying this TCR beta chain was seen at least ten times. The data stem from a study of T cells in Graves' hyperthyroidism and ophthalmopathy. Amplified TCR beta CDR3 regions came from RNA transcripts. The HTBI primer set drove a first-round RT-PCR of the TCR CDR3. Via MiXCR, TCRdb re-called the multiplex PCR reads, giving one row per CDR3 protein. The sample lists about 270,000 distinct CDR3 sequences, approximately 23% seen once, with roughly 60% in the top ten. Deletions cut 0 bases from V and 0 bases from J, with 10 bases between. The V gene's germline CDR1 is SEHNR and CDR2 FQNEAQ (reference sequence). The CDR3 runs to 16 residues.

Input material: blood. This rearrangement joins TRBV7-9 to TRBJ2-3, with D uncertain. The clonotype originates from a man aged 30 to 45 with Graves' ophthalmopathy. CDR3 bases: TGTGCCAGCAGCTTAGCTAGGCTGGATAGCACAGATACGCAGTATTTT. Encoded protein: CASSLARLDSTDTQYF.